The rows below give T cell receptor beta chains drawn from one sample of a study of blood T cell repertoires in COVID-19. Profiled with immunoSEQ multiplex PCR; TCRdb holds only in-frame clones, not every one. The sample lists 250,000 to 300,000 clones, around 83% occurring once. The sequenced sample consisted of peripheral blood. These receptors were taken from a man aged 18 to 29 with active or convalescent COVID-19. Each CDR3 is given with its conserved first and last residue.

J gene: TRBJ2-1; V gene: TRBV2; CDR3 protein: CASSPRGLAVNEQFF
J gene: TRBJ2-7; V gene: TRBV11-1; CDR3 protein: CASSKTSGAGEQYF
J gene: TRBJ1-4; V gene: TRBV21-1; CDR3 protein: CASSPWTAEKLFF
J gene: TRBJ2-1; V gene: TRBV30; CDR3 protein: CAWSRSSEQFF
J gene: TRBJ2-7; V gene: TRBV15; CDR3 protein: CATKGQNSYEQYF
J gene: TRBJ1-1; V gene: TRBV2; CDR3 protein: CASSSQGSWNTEAFF
J gene: TRBJ1-2; V gene: TRBV19; CDR3 protein: CASSANWDSTGYGYTF
J gene: TRBJ2-3; V gene: TRBV7-3; CDR3 protein: CASSLMGAPTDTQYF
J gene: TRBJ2-7; V gene: TRBV5-4; CDR3 protein: CASSLALGANEQYF
J gene: TRBJ2-2; V gene: TRBV7-3; CDR3 protein: CASTPGGANTGELFF
J gene: TRBJ2-1; V gene: TRBV12-3/TRBV12-4; CDR3 protein: CASTQGAGNEQFF
J gene: TRBJ2-5; V gene: TRBV7-2; CDR3 protein: CASSPHTGVGETQYF